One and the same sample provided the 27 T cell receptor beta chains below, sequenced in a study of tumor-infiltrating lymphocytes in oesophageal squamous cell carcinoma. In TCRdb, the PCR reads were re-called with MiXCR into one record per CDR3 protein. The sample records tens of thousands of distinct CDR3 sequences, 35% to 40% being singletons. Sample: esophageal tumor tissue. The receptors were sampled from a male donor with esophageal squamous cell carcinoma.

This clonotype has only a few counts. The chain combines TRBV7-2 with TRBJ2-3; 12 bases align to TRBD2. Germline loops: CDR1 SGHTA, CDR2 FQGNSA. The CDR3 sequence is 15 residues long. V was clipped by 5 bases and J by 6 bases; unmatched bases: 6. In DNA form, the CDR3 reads TGTGCCAGCAGCCCGAATACTAGCGGGAGGGATACGCAGTATTTT. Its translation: CASSPNTSGRDTQYF.

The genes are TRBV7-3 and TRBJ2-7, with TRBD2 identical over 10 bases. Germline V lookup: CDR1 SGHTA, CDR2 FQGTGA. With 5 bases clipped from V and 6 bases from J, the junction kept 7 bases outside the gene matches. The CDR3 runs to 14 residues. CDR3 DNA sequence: TGTGCCAGCAGCCCCCAAGCGGGAGGGCCCGAGCAGTACTTC. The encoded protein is CASSPQAGGPEQYF.

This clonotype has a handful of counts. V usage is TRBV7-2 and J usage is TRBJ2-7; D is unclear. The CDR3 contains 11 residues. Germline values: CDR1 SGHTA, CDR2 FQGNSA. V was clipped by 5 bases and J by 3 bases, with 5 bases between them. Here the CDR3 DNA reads TGTGCCAGCAGCGACCGCTACGAGCAGTACTTC. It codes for CASSDRYEQYF.

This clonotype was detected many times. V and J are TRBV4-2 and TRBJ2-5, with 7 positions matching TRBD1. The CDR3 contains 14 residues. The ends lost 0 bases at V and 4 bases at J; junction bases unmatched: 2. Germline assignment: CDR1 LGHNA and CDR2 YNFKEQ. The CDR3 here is CASSQEGGIETQYF. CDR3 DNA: TGTGCCAGCAGCCAAGAAGGGGGCATAGAGACCCAGTACTTC.

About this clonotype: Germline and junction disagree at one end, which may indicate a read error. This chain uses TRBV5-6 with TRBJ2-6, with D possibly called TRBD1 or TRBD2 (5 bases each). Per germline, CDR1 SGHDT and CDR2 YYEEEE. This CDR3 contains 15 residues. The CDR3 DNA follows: TGTGCCAGCAGGTTGGGGGTCTCTGGGGCCAACGTCCTGACTTTC. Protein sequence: CASRLGVSGANVLTF.

The CDR3 DNA reads as TGTGCCAGCAGCACAGTGTTCTCTGGGGCCAACGTCCTGACTTTC. The encoded protein is CASSTVFSGANVLTF. The chain is built from TRBV7-6 and TRBJ2-6; D uncertain. Per germline, CDR1 SGHVS and CDR2 FNYEAQ. The CDR3 is 15 residues long. The ends were cut back, 5 bases at V and 0 bases at J, with 8 bases in the middle. The variable domain in full, completed from reference TRBV7-6 and TRBJ2-6, reads GAGVSQSPRYKVTKRGQDVALRCDPISGHVSLYWYRQALGQGPEFLTYFNYEAQQDKSGLPNDRFSAERPEGSISTLTIQRTEQRDSAMYRCASSTVFSGANVLTFGAGSRLTVL.

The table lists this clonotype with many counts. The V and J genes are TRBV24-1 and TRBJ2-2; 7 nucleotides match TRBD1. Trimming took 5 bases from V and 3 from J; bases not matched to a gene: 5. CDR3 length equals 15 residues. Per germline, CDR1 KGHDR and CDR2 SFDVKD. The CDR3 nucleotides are TGTGCCACCAGTGTTGCTGACAGGGACACCGGGGAGCTGTTTTTT. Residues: CATSVADRDTGELFF.

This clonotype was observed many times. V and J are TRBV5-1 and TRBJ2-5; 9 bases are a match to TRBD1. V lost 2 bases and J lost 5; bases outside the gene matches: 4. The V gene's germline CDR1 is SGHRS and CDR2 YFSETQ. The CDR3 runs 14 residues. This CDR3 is CASSLQGAVETQYF. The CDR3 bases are TGCGCCAGCAGCTTACAGGGGGCGGTGGAGACCCAGTACTTC.

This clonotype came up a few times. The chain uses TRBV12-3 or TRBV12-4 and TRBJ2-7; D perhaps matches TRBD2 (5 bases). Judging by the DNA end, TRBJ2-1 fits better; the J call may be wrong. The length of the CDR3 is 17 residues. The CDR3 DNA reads TGTGCCAGCAGTCAACCCCAGGAAGGGAGCTCCTACAATGAGCAGTTCTTC. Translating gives CASSQPQEGSSYNEQFF.

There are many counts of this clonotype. The CDR3 region has the DNA TGTGCCAGCAGACGAATCTCCGGGATTCATACCTACGAGCAGTACTTC. It translates to CASRRISGIHTYEQYF. The rearrangement joins TRBV6-1 to TRBJ2-7; tentative D call: TRBD2 (5 bases). From germline, CDR1 is MNHNS and CDR2 SASEGT. The CDR3 runs to 16 residues. V was pared by 6 bases and J by 2 bases, with 20 bases between.

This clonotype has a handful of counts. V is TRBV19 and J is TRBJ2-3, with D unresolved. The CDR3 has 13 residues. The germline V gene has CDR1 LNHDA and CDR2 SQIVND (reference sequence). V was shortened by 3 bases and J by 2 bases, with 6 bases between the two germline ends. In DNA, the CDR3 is TGTGCCAGTAGTATGGGTTTCACAGATACGCAGTATTTT. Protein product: CASSMGFTDTQYF.

CDR3 sequence (DNA): TGTGCCAGCAGTGGGTTAGCGGGGTACAATGAGCAGTTCTTC. Encoded protein: CASSGLAGYNEQFF. The chain has TRBV28 and TRBJ2-5; 8 positions match TRBD2. The DNA end lines up better with TRBJ2-1; the J call may be wrong. CDR1 MDHEN and CDR2 SYDVKM come from the germline V gene. The length of the CDR3 is 14 residues.

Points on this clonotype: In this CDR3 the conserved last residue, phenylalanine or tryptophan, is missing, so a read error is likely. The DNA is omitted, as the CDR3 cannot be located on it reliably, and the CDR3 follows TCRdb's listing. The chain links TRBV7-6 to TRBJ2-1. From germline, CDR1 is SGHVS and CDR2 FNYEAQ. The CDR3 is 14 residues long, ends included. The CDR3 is CASSSDHYGYTFGS.

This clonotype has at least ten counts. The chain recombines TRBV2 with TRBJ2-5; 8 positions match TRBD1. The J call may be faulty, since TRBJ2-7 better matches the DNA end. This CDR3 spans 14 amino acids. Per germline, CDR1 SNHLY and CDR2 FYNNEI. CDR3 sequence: CASSAGTGTYEQYF. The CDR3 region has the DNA TGTGCCAGCAGTGCCGGGACAGGAACCTACGAGCAGTACTTC.

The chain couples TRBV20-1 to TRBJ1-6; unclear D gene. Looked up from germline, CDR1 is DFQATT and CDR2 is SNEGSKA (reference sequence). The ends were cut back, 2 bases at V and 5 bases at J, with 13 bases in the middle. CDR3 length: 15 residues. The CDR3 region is CSARPSVGDNSPLHF. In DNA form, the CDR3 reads TGCAGTGCTAGACCCTCAGTGGGAGATAATTCACCCCTCCACTTT.

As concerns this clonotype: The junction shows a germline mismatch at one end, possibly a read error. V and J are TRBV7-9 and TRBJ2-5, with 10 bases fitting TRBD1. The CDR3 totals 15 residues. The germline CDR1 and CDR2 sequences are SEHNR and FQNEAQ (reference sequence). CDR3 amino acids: CASSLGDRGWETQYF. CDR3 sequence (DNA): TGTGCTAGCAGCTTAGGGGACAGGGGTTGGGAGACCCAGTACTTC. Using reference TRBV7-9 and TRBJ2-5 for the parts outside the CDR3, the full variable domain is DTGVSQNPRHKITKRGQNVTFRCDPISEHNRLYWYRQTLGQGPEFLTYFQNEAQLEKSRLLSDRFSAERPKGSFSTLEIQRTEQGDSAMYLCASSLGDRGWETQYFGPGTRLLVL.

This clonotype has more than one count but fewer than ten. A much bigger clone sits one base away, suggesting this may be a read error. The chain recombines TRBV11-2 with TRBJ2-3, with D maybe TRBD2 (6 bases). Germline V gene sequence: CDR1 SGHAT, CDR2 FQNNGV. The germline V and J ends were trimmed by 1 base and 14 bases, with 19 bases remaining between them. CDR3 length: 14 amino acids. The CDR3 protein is CASSLVGGTGELYF. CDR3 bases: TGTGCCAGCAGCTTAGTTGGGGGGACCGGGGAGCTGTATTTT.

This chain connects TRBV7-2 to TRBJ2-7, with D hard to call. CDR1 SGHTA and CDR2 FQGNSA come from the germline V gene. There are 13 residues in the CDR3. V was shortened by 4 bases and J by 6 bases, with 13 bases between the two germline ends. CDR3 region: CASSSSLGSEQYF. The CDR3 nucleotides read TGTGCCAGCAGCTCAAGTCTGGGATCCGAGCAGTACTTC.

In DNA, the CDR3 is TGTGCCAGCAGCTTAGGTGTGAGGGGCCAGAATGAGCAGTTCTTC. Residues: CASSLGVRGQNEQFF. V is TRBV7-2 and J is TRBJ2-1, with D perhaps matching TRBD1 or TRBD2 (5 bases each). V was pared by 1 base and J by 7 bases, with 14 bases between. Per germline, CDR1 SGHTA and CDR2 FQGNSA. The CDR3 length is 15 residues.

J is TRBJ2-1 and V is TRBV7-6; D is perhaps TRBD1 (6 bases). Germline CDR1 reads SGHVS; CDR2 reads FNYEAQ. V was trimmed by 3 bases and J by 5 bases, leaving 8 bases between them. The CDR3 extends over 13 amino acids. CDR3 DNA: TGTGCCAGCAGCTTGGGACATAACAATGAGCAGTTCTTC. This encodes CASSLGHNNEQFF.

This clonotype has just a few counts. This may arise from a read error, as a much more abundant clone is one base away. For the CDR3, the DNA is TGTGCCAGCAGCTTAGTTCTAAGCTACGAGCAGTTCTTC. It is translated as CASSLVLSYEQFF. The gene calls are TRBV7-6 and TRBJ2-7; D is uncertain. The J call may be faulty, since TRBJ2-1 better matches the DNA end. The CDR3 is made up of 13 amino acids. The germline V gene encodes CDR1 SGHVS and CDR2 FNYEAQ.

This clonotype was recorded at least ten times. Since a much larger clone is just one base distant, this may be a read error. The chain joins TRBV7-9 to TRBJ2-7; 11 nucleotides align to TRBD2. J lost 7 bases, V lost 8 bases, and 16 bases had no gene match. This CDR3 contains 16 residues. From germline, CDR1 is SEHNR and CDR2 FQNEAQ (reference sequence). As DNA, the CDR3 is TGTGCCAGCGCCCCGGATAGCGGGGGGGGAAACAATGAGCAGTACTTC. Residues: CASAPDSGGGNNEQYF.

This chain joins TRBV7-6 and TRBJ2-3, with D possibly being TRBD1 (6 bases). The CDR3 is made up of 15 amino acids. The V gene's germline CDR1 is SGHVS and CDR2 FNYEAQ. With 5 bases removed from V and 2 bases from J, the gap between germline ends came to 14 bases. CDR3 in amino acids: CASSLQGLSTDTQYF. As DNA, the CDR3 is TGTGCCAGCAGCCTACAGGGCCTCTCCACAGATACGCAGTATTTT.

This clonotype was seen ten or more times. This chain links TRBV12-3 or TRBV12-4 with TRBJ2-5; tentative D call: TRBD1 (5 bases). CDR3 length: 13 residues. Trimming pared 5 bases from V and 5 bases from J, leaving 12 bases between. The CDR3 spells CASSRQGLETQYF. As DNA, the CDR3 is TGTGCCAGCAGTCGGCAGGGCCTGGAGACCCAGTACTTC.

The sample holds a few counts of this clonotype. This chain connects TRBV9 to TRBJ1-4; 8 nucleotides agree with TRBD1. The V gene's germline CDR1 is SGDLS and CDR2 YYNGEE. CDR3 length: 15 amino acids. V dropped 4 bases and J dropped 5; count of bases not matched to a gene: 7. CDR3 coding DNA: TGTGCCAGCAGCACCCGGACAGGGCCGAATGAAAAACTGTTTTTT. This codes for CASSTRTGPNEKLFF.

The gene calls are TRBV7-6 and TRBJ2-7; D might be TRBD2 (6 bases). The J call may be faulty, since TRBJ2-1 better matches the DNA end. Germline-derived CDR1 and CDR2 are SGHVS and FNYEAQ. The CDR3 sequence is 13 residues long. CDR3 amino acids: CASSLGVAAEQFF. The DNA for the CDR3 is TGTGCCAGCAGCTTAGGTGTAGCGGCTGAGCAGTTCTTC.

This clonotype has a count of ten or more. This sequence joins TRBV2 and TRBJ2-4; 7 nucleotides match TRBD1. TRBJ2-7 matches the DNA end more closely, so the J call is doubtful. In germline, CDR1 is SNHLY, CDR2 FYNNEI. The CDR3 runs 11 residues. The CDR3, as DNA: TGTGCCATAAACAGGGGTTACGAGCAGTACTTC. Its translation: CAINRGYEQYF.